This TCR beta chain was observed in a study of PD-1 blockade in classical Hodgkin lymphoma (dated by TCRdb to the early 2020s). The study in broad terms: Nivolumab dosing was 3 mg/kg intravenously every 2 weeks, continuing until either disease progression or unacceptable toxicity. A peripheral blood immune signature of response to PD-1 blockade in classical Hodgkin lymphoma was defined using TCR beta sequencing and CyTOF. The research as a whole found: Baseline TCR diversity was reported to be lower in newly diagnosed patients than in healthy donors and to be lower still in relapsed/refractory patients. The study was limited to a single clinical trial cohort, and causes of repertoire differences, possibly disease activity or prior therapy, remained undefined. By C4D1, a significant rise was seen in CD4+ TCR diversity but not in CD8+ TCR diversity (p=0.0027 vs p=0.16), and the rise was most apparent among complete responders (p=0.02). Lower diversity was observed in patients in whom nivolumab was started less than 1 year after ASCT, and these patients were excluded from later analyses so that confounding by immune reconstitution would be avoided. Trial patients achieving complete response had baseline diversity similar to newly diagnosed patients, whereas partial responders and progressors had significantly lower diversity.

Based on the germline V gene (reference sequence), the CDR1 and CDR2 sequences are MNHEY and SMNVEV. Trimming takes 2 bases from V and 7 bases from J, and the germline ends sit 12 bases apart. The CDR3 goes from the cysteine to the phenylalanine over 14 residues. Of all the DNA, just the CDR3 is kept, 42 bases in frame from base 1. Genomic DNA was extracted with the Qiagen DNeasy kit from unsorted PBMCs and from negatively selected CD4+ and CD8+ fractions. TCR beta CDR3 regions were amplified by immunoSEQ multiplex PCR using primers annealing to V and J segments. Amplification bias was minimized using a synthetic immune receptor repertoire, and residual bias was removed computationally after sequencing. Processing in the source paper ran as follows. Custom Python scripts were used to quantify repertoire diversity as the Shannon entropy index. Unsorted, CD4+ and CD8+ repertoires were analyzed separately, except for combined analyses in which CD4+ and CD8+ sequences were merged in silico. Clonal expansion was defined as a frequency increase of at least 2-fold after treatment compared with C1D1, and clones undetected at baseline were assigned a pseudocount of 0.5. Clones with 0 or 1 copy at C1D1 were defined as singleton clones, while clones with 2 or more copies were defined as non-singleton clones. Clones expanded in unsorted samples were labelled as CD4+, CD8+ or unknown by matching protein sequences in sorted samples from the same patient. Wilcoxon tests were applied to paired samples to test diversity changes from C1D1 to C4D1. TCRdb holds this immuneACCESS table with in-frame rearrangements only. Some clones are missing; in checked studies, unresolved V genes explain under half, and the rest has no known cause. The DNA was the basis for D and trimming; V, J and clone size are from that table. For this sample there are 80,000 to 100,000 clones; just under 95% appear just once. Of the sample, roughly 2.8% falls within the top ten clones.

A remark on this clone: Its target antigen remains unknown. Base-call qualities are not available, and no considerably larger clone is one nucleotide away.

The sample's time point label is to be understood as: cycle 1 day 1 (C1D1), immediately before nivolumab initiation. Every trial patient had relapsed after autologous stem cell transplantation, and cohorts A, B and C differed in prior brentuximab vedotin exposure. The trial cohort comprised 56 patients with relapsed/refractory classical Hodgkin lymphoma whose best overall responses were complete response, partial response or progressive disease. Trial patients were treated with single-agent nivolumab in the multi-cohort phase II CheckMate 205 trial. Best overall response was determined by an independent review committee according to the 2007 International Working Group response criteria. PBMCs from the trial were collected at three points: immediately before nivolumab initiation (C1D1), and during therapy at cycle 2 day 1 and cycle 4 day 1. Peripheral blood was collected in 8 mL Vacutainer Cell Preparation Tubes, from which PBMCs were isolated by centrifugation and then cryopreserved.

This receptor was taken from a human donor with classical Hodgkin lymphoma. Recombination linked TRBV27 to TRBJ2-1, and TRBD2 may be the D gene, going by 7 matching bases. The sequencing used peripheral blood mononuclear cells (PBMCs), collected at baseline. The DNA reads as follows: TGTGCCAGCAGTTTACAGAGGGGGGGGAATGAGCAGTTCTTC. Its translation is CASSLQRGGNEQFF.